One and the same sample provided the 13 T cell receptor beta chains below, sequenced in a study of cytomegalovirus exposure and HLA in healthy donors. Primers included in the PCR were 60 Vbeta and 13 Jbeta primers. Data came from immunoSEQ multiplex PCR; TCRdb stores just in-frame clones and leaves some out. This sample has 160,000 or so clones, with 70% to 80% found just once. The sequenced sample was PBMCs. These receptors were obtained from a man aged 50 or older in good health and CMV-seropositive.

This chain links TRBV9 with TRBJ2-2; D is uncertain. Germline V gene lookup returns CDR1 SGDLS and CDR2 YYNGEE. This CDR3 comprises 15 residues. The ends were cut back, 1 base at V and 4 bases at J, with 11 bases in the middle. This CDR3 is CASSVSQSFTGELFF. As DNA, the CDR3 is TGTGCCAGCAGCGTAAGTCAAAGCTTCACCGGGGAGCTGTTTTTT.

V gene TRBV5-6 combines with J gene TRBJ1-4; TRBD1 matches 9 bases. CDR3 length equals 16 residues. Germline CDR1 and CDR2: SGHDT and YYEEEE. J gave up 5 bases and V 0 bases, and 5 bases lay outside the gene matches. The DNA of the CDR3 is TGTGCCAGCAGCTTGGTCCCTGGACAGGGGAATGAAAAACTGTTTTTT. It encodes CASSLVPGQGNEKLFF.

Only a few counts were recorded for this clone. As DNA, the CDR3 is TGTGCCAGCACCCCGGACTGCCAGCATTTT. Translating gives CASTPDCQHF. V usage is TRBV6-4 and J usage is TRBJ1-5; D not resolved. The CDR3 has 10 residues. Trimming removed 7 bases from V and 12 bases from J, with 10 bases in between. The germline V gene has CDR1 MRHNA and CDR2 SNTAGT.

The chain recombines TRBV7-9 with TRBJ1-1; D remains unclear. Germline CDR1 is SEHNR and CDR2 is FQNEAQ (reference sequence). Trimming shortened V by 4 bases and J by 0 bases, and 6 bases separated the two germline ends. CDR3 size: 13 residues. CDR3 residues: CASSYYMNTEAFF. CDR3 nucleotides: TGTGCCAGCAGCTACTACATGAACACTGAAGCTTTCTTT.

The V and J genes are TRBV5-1 and TRBJ2-5, with D possibly matching TRBD2 (6 bases). The CDR3 covers 15 residues. Trimming removed 4 bases from V and 1 base from J, with 14 bases in between. Germline CDR1 is SGHRS and CDR2 is YFSETQ. CDR3 sequence (DNA): TGCGCCAGCAGCGCGTTCCCCGGGGGCCAAGAGACCCAGTACTTC. It encodes CASSAFPGGQETQYF.

The CDR3 is CASIRGPNSYNEQFF. As DNA, the CDR3 is TGTGCCAGCATTAGGGGGCCTAACTCCTACAATGAGCAGTTCTTC. This chain uses TRBV6-1 with TRBJ2-1; TRBD1 matches 7 bases. Germline V gene data show CDR1 as MNHNS and CDR2 as SASEGT. The ends lost 7 bases at V and 0 bases at J; junction bases unmatched: 6. There are 15 residues in the CDR3.

V and J are TRBV9 and TRBJ2-3; no reliable D call. The CDR3 is 14 residues long. V was cut by 4 bases and J by 4 bases, with 13 bases left in between. CDR1 SGDLS and CDR2 YYNGEE come from the germline V gene. The CDR3, as DNA: TGTGCCAGCAGCACGACGGGTTTGGCAGATACGCAGTATTTT. Its translation is CASSTTGLADTQYF.

The chain employs TRBV7-3 and TRBJ2-5, with D uncertain. The tail of the sequence fits TRBJ2-7 better, so the J call may be wrong. Germline V gives CDR1 SGHTA, CDR2 FQGTGA. The CDR3 extends over 12 amino acids. CDR3 sequence (DNA): TGTGCCAGCAGCTTAAAGATCTACGAGCAGTACTTC. Translation: CASSLKIYEQYF.

The chain couples TRBV29-1 to TRBJ2-5; D gene uncertain. V dropped 2 bases and J dropped 5 bases, with 15 bases sitting between them. CDR1 SQVTM and CDR2 ANQGSEA come from the germline V gene. The CDR3 has 14 amino acids. CDR3 nucleotide sequence: TGCAGCGTTGAAACACAATCCTGGTGGGAGACCCAGTACTTC. Protein product: CSVETQSWWETQYF.

The genes are TRBV29-1 and TRBJ1-2, with a tentative D call TRBD1 (6 bases). V was cut by 2 bases and J by 0 bases, with 10 bases left in between. Per the germline V gene, CDR1 is SQVTM and CDR2 is ANQGSEA. The length of the CDR3 is 14 residues. CDR3 sequence: CSVEPRDTNYGYTF. The CDR3 bases are TGCAGCGTTGAACCCAGGGACACTAACTATGGCTACACCTTC.

The rearrangement uses TRBV9 and TRBJ2-1; possibly TRBD2 for D (5 bases). The length of the CDR3 is 16 residues. Trimming removed 4 bases from V and 4 bases from J, with 18 bases in between. From germline, CDR1 is SGDLS and CDR2 YYNGEE. CDR3: CASSLVGVALYNEQFF. The CDR3 region has the DNA TGTGCCAGCAGCCTTGTCGGGGTAGCACTGTACAATGAGCAGTTCTTC.

The chain has TRBV4-1 and TRBJ2-5; 9 positions agree with TRBD2. The CDR3 is 17 amino acids. The V and J ends lost 0 bases and 4 bases, in that order; junction bases with no gene match: 9. From germline, CDR1 is MGHRA and CDR2 YSYEKL. The CDR3 here is CASSQEGGRGGRETQYF. The CDR3 bases are TGCGCCAGCAGCCAAGAAGGCGGGCGGGGGGGCCGAGAGACCCAGTACTTC.

In its sample, this clone was seen once. V gene TRBV28 combines with J gene TRBJ1-2; the D is unclear. Germline assignment: CDR1 MDHEN and CDR2 SYDVKM. The CDR3 has 13 residues. V lost 6 bases, J lost 4 bases, and 12 bases lay in between. The chain's CDR3 is CASSPNNLYGYTF. DNA of the CDR3: TGTGCCAGCAGCCCGAACAACCTCTATGGCTACACCTTC.